This T cell receptor beta chain was found in a study of cytomegalovirus exposure and HLA in healthy donors. General study findings and limits: Confirmation was obtained in vitro that a few CMV-associated chains are specific for CMV antigens.

Clones were read by immunoSEQ multiplex PCR, and TCRdb kept only the in-frame ones, dropping some. The profile shows about 250,000 clones, more than 75% of them singletons. Concerning this clone: Its antigen is still unknown.

Germline CDR1 and CDR2: SGHTA and FQGNSA. This CDR3 region has 14 residues. Deletions cut 2 bases from V and 3 bases from J, with 10 bases between. The receptor comes from a man aged 18 to 35 in good health and CMV-seropositive. The rearrangement uses TRBV7-2 and TRBJ1-2; D might be TRBD1 (5 bases). The specimen was PBMCs. Here the CDR3 DNA reads TGTGCCAGCAGCTTATTACCGGGGGACTATGGCTACACCTTC. Its protein is CASSLLPGDYGYTF.